This T cell receptor (beta chain) was recorded in a study of beta chain features in type 1 diabetes. Across the study: The number of sorted cells examined across all samples was some 98,000,000.

Sequencing targeted expressed TCRB transcripts, as all isolated RNA had been reverse transcribed. The repertoire was sequenced with immunoSEQ multiplex PCR; TCRdb's copy has only in-frame clones and lacks some. In the table there are roughly 450,000 clones, approximately 15% of which are singletons. To note about this clone: Its specificity is not known.

Germline-derived CDR1 and CDR2 are GTSNPN and SVGIG (reference sequence). The V and J ends lost 0 bases and 1 base respectively, with 6 bases between them. The CDR3 spans 13 residues. General study findings and limits: In every one of the four CD4+ subsets, TCRB CDR3s were moderately but significantly shorter in Type 1 diabetes patients.

Roughly 110 mL of blood, on average, came from one heparinised draw per donor. Without exception, sorted populations had purity beyond 98%. Sample: naive CD4+ T cells from blood. This sequence originates from a man aged 25-40 years in good health. This sequence joins TRBV30 and TRBJ1-2; D is undetermined. The CDR3 sequence is CAWSVLLNYGYTF. The CDR3 nucleotides read TGTGCCTGGAGTGTTCTGCTTAACTATGGCTACACCTTC.